One sample yielded the 4 T cell receptor beta chains listed below, sequenced in a study of cytomegalovirus exposure and HLA in healthy donors (dated by TCRdb to about 2017). The library was made by the immunoSEQ multiplex PCR assay. For the multiplex PCR, a mixture combining 60 forward primers for TCR Vbeta segments and 13 reverse primers for TCR Jbeta segments was used. TCRdb stores this immuneACCESS table with in-frame sequences only. Part of the clones is absent; in the studies checked, under half of the shortfall reflects unresolved V genes, and no reason is known for the rest. The sample's clone listing holds some 120,000 clones. The ten largest clones take up 6.8% of the sample. Sample: PBMCs. The receptors were gathered from a man aged 40-49 years in good health and CMV-seropositive.

The chain couples TRBV2 to TRBJ2-5; D is undetermined. The CDR3 consists of 13 residues. The V end was cut by 2 bases, the J end by 2 bases, with 6 bases between. CDR1 and CDR2 from the germline V gene are SNHLY and FYNNEI. In DNA form, the CDR3 reads TGTGCCAGCAGTGAAAATCGGCAAGAGACCCAGTACTTC. This gives the protein CASSENRQETQYF.

The V gene is TRBV28, the J gene TRBJ1-4; TRBD1 matches at 7 bases. The CDR3 runs to 17 residues. Germline V gene sequence: CDR1 MDHEN, CDR2 SYDVKM. With 2 bases clipped from V and 5 bases from J, the junction kept 11 bases outside the gene matches. The CDR3 spells CASSLPSMTGTNEKLFF. CDR3 sequence (DNA): TGTGCCAGCAGTTTACCCTCAATGACAGGGACGAATGAAAAACTGTTTTTT.

The J gene is TRBJ2-7, the V gene TRBV11-3; TRBD2 matches at 11 bases. Germline loops: CDR1 SGHNT, CDR2 YENEEA. The length of the CDR3 is 16 residues. V was pared by 5 bases and J by 2 bases, with 8 bases of the junction left unmatched. The CDR3 DNA reads as TGTGCCAGCAGCCCCAGGGGGGGACTAGCGGCCTACGAGCAGTACTTC. Its protein is CASSPRGGLAAYEQYF. Full variable domain (remainder filled in from reference TRBV11-3 and TRBJ2-7): EAGVVQSPRYKIIEKKQPVAFWCNPISGHNTLYWYLQNLGQGPELLIRYENEEAVDDSQLPKDRFSAERLKGVDSTLKIQPAELGDSAVYLCASSPRGGLAAYEQYFGPGTRLTVT.

J is TRBJ2-1 and V is TRBV20-1; D is uncertain. Germline assignment: CDR1 DFQATT and CDR2 SNEGSKA (reference sequence). This CDR3 spans 11 amino acids. V gave up 3 bases and J gave up 8 bases, with 8 bases separating them. The CDR3 protein is CSARRGDEQFF. For the CDR3, the DNA is TGCAGTGCTAGGCGCGGAGATGAGCAGTTCTTC.